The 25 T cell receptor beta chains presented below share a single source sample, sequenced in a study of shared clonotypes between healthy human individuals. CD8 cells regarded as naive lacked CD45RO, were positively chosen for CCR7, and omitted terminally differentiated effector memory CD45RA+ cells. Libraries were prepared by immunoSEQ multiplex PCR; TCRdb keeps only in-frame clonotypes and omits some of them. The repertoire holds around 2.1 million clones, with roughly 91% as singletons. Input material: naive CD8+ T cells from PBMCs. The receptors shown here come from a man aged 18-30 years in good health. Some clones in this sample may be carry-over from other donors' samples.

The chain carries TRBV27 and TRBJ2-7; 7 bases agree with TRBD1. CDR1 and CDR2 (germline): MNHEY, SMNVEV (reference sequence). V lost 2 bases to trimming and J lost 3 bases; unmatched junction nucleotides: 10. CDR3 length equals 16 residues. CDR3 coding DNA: TGTGCCAGCAGTTTAGAAGTCGGGACAGTGGACTACGAGCAGTACTTC. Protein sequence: CASSLEVGTVDYEQYF.

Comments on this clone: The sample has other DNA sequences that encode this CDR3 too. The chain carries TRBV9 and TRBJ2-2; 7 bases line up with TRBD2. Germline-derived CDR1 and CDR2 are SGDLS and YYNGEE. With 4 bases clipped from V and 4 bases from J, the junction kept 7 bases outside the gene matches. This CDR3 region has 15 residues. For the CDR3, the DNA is TGTGCCAGCAGCCCGACCGGCGGGGGCACCGGGGAGCTGTTTTTT. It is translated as CASSPTGGGTGELFF.

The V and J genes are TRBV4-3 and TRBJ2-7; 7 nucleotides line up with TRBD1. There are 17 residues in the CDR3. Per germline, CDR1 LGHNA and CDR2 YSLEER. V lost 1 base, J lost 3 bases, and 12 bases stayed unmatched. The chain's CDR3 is CASSQVYRTGQDYEQYF. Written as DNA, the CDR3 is TGCGCCAGCAGCCAAGTATACCGGACAGGACAAGACTACGAGCAGTACTTC.

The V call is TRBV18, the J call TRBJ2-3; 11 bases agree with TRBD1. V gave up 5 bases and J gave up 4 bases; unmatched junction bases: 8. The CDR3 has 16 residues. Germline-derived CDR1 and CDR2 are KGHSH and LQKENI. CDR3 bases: TGTGCCAGCTCATCGTCCCGGGGACAGGGGGCAGATACGCAGTATTTT. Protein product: CASSSSRGQGADTQYF.

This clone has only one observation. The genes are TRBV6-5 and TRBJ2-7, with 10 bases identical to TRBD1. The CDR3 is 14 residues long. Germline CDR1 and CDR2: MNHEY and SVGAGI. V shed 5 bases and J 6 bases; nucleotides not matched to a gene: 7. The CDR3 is CASSEGQGGSEQYF. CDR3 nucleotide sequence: TGTGCCAGCAGTGAAGGACAGGGGGGGAGCGAGCAGTACTTC.

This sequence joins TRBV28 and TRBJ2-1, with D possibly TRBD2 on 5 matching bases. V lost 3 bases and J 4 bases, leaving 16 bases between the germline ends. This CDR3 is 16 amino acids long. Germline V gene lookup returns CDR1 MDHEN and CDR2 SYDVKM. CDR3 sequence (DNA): TGTGCCAGCAGTTTTCTGGCGGGTGAAATTTACAATGAGCAGTTCTTC. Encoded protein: CASSFLAGEIYNEQFF.

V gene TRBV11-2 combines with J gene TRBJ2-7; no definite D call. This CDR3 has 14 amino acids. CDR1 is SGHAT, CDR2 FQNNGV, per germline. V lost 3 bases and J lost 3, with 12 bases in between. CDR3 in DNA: TGTGCCAGCAGCTTTGAGCCCGACCACTACGAGCAGTACTTC. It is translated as CASSFEPDHYEQYF.

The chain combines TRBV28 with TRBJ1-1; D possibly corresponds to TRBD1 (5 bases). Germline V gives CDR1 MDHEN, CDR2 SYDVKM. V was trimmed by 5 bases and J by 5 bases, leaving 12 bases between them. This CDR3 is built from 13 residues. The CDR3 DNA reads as TGTGCCAGCAGTCTAGCGGAGGGGACTGAAGCTTTCTTT. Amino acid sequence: CASSLAEGTEAFF.

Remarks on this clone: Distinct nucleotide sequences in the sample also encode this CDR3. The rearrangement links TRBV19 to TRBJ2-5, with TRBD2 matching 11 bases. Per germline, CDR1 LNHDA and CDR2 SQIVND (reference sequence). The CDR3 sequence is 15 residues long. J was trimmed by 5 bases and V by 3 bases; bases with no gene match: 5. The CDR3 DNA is TGTGCCAGTAGTATTGGACTAGCGGGTGCGGAGACCCAGTACTTC. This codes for CASSIGLAGAETQYF.

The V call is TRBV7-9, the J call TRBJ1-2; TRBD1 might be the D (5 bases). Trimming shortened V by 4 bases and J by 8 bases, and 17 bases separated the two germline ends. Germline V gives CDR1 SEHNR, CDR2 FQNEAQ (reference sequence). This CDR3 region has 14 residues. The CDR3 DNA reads TGTGCCAGCAGCTCCCGGGGGGGAGTGGAGGGCTACACCTTC. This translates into CASSSRGGVEGYTF.

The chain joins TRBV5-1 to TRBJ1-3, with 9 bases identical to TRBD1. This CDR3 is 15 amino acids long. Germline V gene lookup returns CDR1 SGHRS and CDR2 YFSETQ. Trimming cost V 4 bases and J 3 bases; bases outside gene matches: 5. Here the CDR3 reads CASSLDRGIGNTIYF. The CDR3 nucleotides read TGCGCCAGCAGCCTGGACAGGGGAATTGGAAACACCATATATTTT. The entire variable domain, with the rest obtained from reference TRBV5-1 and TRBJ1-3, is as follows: KAGVTQTPRYLIKTRGQQVTLSCSPISGHRSVSWYQQTPGQGLQFLFEYFSETQRNKGNFPGRFSGRQFSNSRSEMNVSTLELGDSALYLCASSLDRGIGNTIYFGEGSWLTVV.

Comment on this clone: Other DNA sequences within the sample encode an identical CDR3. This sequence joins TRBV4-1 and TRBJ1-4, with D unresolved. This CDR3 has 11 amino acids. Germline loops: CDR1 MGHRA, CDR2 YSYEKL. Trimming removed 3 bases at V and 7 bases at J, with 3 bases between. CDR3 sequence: CASSQGEKLFF. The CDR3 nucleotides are TGCGCCAGCAGCCAGGGTGAAAAACTGTTTTTT.

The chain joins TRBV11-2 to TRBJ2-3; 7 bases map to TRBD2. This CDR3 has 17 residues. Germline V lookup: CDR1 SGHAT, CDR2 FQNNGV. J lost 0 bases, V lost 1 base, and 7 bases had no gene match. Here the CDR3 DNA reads TGTGCCAGCAGCTTAGTATCCGGGGGGACTAGCACAGATACGCAGTATTTT. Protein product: CASSLVSGGTSTDTQYF.

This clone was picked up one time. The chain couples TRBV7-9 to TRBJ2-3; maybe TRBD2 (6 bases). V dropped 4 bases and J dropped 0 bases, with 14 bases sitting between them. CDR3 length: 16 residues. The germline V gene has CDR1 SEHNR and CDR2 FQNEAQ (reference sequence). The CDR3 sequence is CASSSPSVKSTDTQYF. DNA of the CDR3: TGTGCCAGCAGCTCCCCTAGCGTTAAGAGCACAGATACGCAGTATTTT.

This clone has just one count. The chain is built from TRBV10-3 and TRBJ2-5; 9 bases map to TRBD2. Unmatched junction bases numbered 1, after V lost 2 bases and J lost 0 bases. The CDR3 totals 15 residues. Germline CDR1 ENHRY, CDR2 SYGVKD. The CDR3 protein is CAISELAGHQETQYF. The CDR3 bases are TGTGCCATCAGTGAGCTAGCGGGACACCAAGAGACCCAGTACTTC.

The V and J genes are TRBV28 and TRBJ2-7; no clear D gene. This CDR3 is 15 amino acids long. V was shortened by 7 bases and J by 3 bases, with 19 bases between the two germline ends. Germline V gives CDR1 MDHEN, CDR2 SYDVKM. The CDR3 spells CASTWGQSRYYEQYF. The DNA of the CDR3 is TGTGCCAGCACCTGGGGTCAGTCCCGTTACTACGAGCAGTACTTC.

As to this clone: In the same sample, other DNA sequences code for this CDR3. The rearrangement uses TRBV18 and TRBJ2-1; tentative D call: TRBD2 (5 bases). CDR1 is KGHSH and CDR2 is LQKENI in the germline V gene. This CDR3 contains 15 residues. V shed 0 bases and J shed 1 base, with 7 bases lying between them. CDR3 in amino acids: CASSPPRVSYNEQFF. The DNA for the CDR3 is TGTGCCAGCTCACCACCGAGGGTATCCTACAATGAGCAGTTCTTC.

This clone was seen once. This CDR3 reads CATSSTQGNEQYF. As DNA, the CDR3 is TGTGCCACCAGCAGCACCCAGGGAAACGAGCAGTACTTC. The chain has TRBV15 and TRBJ2-7; D may be TRBD1 (5 bases). Germline CDR1 LNHNV, CDR2 YYDKDF (reference sequence). V dropped 3 bases and J dropped 5 bases, with 11 bases sitting between them. The CDR3 consists of 13 residues.

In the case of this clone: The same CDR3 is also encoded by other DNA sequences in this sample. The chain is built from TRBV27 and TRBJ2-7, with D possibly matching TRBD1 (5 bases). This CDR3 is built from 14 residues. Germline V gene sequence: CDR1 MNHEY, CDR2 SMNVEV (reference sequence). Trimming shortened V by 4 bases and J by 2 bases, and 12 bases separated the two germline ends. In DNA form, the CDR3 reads TGTGCCAGCAGTTCAGGACAAGGAACCTACGAGCAGTACTTC. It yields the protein CASSSGQGTYEQYF.

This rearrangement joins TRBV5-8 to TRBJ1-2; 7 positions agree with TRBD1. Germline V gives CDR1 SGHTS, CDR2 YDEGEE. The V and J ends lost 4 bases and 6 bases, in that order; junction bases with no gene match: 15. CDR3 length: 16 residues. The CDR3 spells CASSHPVGGGVDGYTF. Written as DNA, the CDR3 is TGTGCCAGCAGCCACCCGGTGGGAGGGGGCGTGGATGGCTACACCTTC.

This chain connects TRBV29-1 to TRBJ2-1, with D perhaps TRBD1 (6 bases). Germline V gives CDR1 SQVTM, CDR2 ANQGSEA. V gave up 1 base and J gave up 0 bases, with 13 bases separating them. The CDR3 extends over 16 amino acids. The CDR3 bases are TGCAGCGTTGAAGGCATCACAGGGAGCTCCTACAATGAGCAGTTCTTC. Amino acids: CSVEGITGSSYNEQFF.

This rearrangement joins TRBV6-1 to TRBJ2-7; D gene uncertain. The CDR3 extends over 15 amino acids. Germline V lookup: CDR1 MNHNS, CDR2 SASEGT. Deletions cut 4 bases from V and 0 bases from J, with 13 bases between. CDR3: CASSARVGLSYEQYF. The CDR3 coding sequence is TGTGCCAGCAGTGCCCGGGTGGGCCTCTCCTACGAGCAGTACTTC.

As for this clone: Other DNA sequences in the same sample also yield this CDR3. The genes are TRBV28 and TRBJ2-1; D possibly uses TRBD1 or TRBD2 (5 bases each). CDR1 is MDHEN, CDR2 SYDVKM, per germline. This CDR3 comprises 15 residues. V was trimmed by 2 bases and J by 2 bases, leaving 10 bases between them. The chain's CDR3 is CASSLRQGPYNEQFF. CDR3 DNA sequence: TGTGCCAGCAGTTTAAGGCAGGGACCCTACAATGAGCAGTTCTTC.

CDR3 nucleotides: TGTGCCAGCAGTTACTCCCAGACAGGAGACGAGCAGTACTTC. Its translation: CASSYSQTGDEQYF. The chain combines TRBV6-5 with TRBJ2-7; the D gene is possibly TRBD1 (6 bases). The CDR3 totals 14 residues. Germline CDR1 reads MNHEY; CDR2 reads SVGAGI. Trimming removed 0 bases at V and 5 bases at J, with 11 bases between.

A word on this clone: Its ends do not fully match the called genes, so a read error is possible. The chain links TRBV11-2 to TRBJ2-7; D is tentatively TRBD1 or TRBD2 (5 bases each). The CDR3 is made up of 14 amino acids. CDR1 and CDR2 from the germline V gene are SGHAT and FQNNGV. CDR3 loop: CASSLERGSYEQYF. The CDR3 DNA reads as TGTGCCAGCAGCCTAGAGAGGGGCTCCTACGAGCAGTACTTC.